This T cell receptor beta chain was obtained from a study of Tregs in tolerant kidney transplant recipients (dated by TCRdb to the late 2010s). For context, the study as a whole: TCRbeta sequencing was used in the study to identify donor-specific regulatory T cells before combined kidney and bone marrow transplantation, and the identified cells were then tracked after transplant.

Explained via the paper, the time point label denotes: 6 months after combined kidney and bone marrow transplant. Transplants used related donors with nonmyeloablative bone marrow transplantation; mixed chimerism was transient in the human trials. Unstimulated Tregs (CD4+CD25+CD127-), CD4+ non-Tregs (CD4+CD25-), CD4 and CD8 cells were FACS-sorted from thawed PBMCs. Several combined kidney and bone marrow transplant recipients from the ITN036ST trial were included as patients, and samples were available only from these trial subjects. Healthy control blood was processed to PBMCs with a Ficoll density gradient and then cryopreserved, whereas patient PBMCs were collected both before and after transplant. For this chain, trimming is 2 bases at the V end and 0 bases at the J end, and the number of junction bases without a gene match is 2. The CDR1 and CDR2 encoded by the germline V gene are SGDLS and YYNGEE. The CDR3, cysteine through phenylalanine, is 15 amino acids long. Left in the record is the CDR3 DNA by itself, 45 bases read in frame from the first base.

For TCRbeta CDR3 sequencing, genomic DNA from the sorted cells was extracted using the QIAGEN DNeasy Blood and Tissue Kit. High-throughput TCRbeta CDR3 sequencing, which included PCR amplification with bias correction and internal controls, was done commercially through immunoSEQ. On the study's bioinformatics: Unique productive TCRbeta sequences were defined by CDR3 nucleotide sequence where primers matched, otherwise by CDR3 amino acid sequence with Vbeta and Jbeta genes. To correct sorting error, sequences shared between sorted populations at a frequency ratio of 2:1 or less were removed; the rest were assigned to the higher population. A sequence counted as donor-reactive if, in CFSE-low cells, the sequence had a frequency of at least 0.01% and was expanded at least 5-fold compared with unstimulated cells. Jensen-Shannon divergence, calculated on the top 100 TCRbeta sequences ranked by frequency, was used to quantify repertoire divergence. For any sample with multiple sequencing runs, sorting error was corrected in each run separately before the runs were pooled. As stored in TCRdb, this immuneACCESS dataset retains in-frame rearrangements with V and J assigned. A fraction of the clones does not appear; measured against another copy, unresolved V genes explain less than half of the discrepancy, and the remainder lacks a known reason. The DNA gave D and trimming, while V, J and clone size come from that table. Within this sample are roughly 64,000 clones, with about 87% of them counted one time only. The ten biggest clones cover 3.8% of the sample.

General findings and caveats noted by the study authors: The study was limited by small patient numbers, and the findings need validation in larger populations and under other immunosuppression protocols. Expanding Tregs with activated donor B cells appeared to identify the most biologically relevant and donor-specific TCRbeta repertoire. Donor-specific Treg expansion was found to exceed global Treg expansion in tolerant patients, suggesting antigen-driven rather than nonspecific expansion. PCR primers changed over time for some patients, so nucleotide-level comparison across those patients' samples was not possible. Although technical replication error seemed to be minimal, the question of biological reproducibility was not addressed directly.

Of note for this clone: Its antigen remains unidentified. Base qualities are missing; no much larger clone stands one base away.

The material was CD4+ T cells from blood (PBMCs), obtained 6 months after the transplant. The origin of this receptor is a human patient who received a combined kidney and bone marrow transplant. Some T cells may have been brought in with the graft after a transplant. Recombination connected TRBV9 to TRBJ2-3; 8 middle bases align to TRBD2. CDR3 sequence: CASSVVAGSTDTQYF. Here is the DNA: TGTGCCAGCAGCGTCGTAGCGGGGAGCACAGATACGCAGTATTTT.